This T cell receptor beta chain was captured by sequencing in a study of response to subunit inactivated influenza vaccine. Study-level findings and limits: Each seasonal influenza vaccination recruits few new T cells, the authors suggested.

V was pared by 0 bases and J by 5 bases, with 8 bases between. Germline-derived CDR1 and CDR2 are LGHDT and YNNKEL (reference sequence). The CDR3 covers 13 residues. A single record per CDR3 protein comes from TCRdb applying MiXCR to the RT-PCR reads. The sample holds almost 250,000 distinct CDR3 sequences; 9% to 15% are singletons and the top ten take over 6.5%. On this clonotype: Its antigen is currently unknown.

The TCR was taken from a man between 45 and 60 years old who received an inactivated influenza vaccine. Sequenced here: non-naive T cells sorted from PBMCs, sampled less than 15 days before vaccination. V and J are TRBV3-1 and TRBJ2-7; TRBD2 might be the D (6 bases). The CDR3 loop reads CASSQDWEDEQYF. The CDR3 nucleotides are TGTGCCAGCAGCCAAGATTGGGAGGACGAGCAGTACTTC.